Shown below are 16 T cell receptor beta chains from a single sample sequenced in a study of T cells in Graves' hyperthyroidism and ophthalmopathy (dated by TCRdb to about 2019). Library creation used multiplex PCR. Sequencer: Illumina HiSeq 2000. Amplification of TCR beta CDR3 regions was carried out from RNA transcripts. The TCR CDR3 was subjected to a first round of RT-PCR using the HTBI primer set and the Qiagen OneStep RT-PCR kit. The public reads were quality trimmed at Q25 with fastp and then assembled into clones with MiXCR by TCRdb, keeping productive beta chains. Each CDR3 protein appears once, grouped with its most common genes and DNA. This sample holds hundreds of thousands of distinct CDR3 sequences; 38% were observed only once. The ten largest clones represent 7% to 10% of the sample. Sequenced sample: blood. Every receptor here comes from a man in his late teens or twenties with Graves' hyperthyroidism.

This clonotype has ten or more counts. J is TRBJ2-7 and V is TRBV5-1; TRBD1 or TRBD2 may be the D gene (5 bases each). The CDR3 loop spans 14 amino acids. V gave up 5 bases and J gave up 0 bases, with 12 bases separating them. Per germline, CDR1 SGHRS and CDR2 YFSETQ. The CDR3 is CASRPPGPSYEQYF. The CDR3 DNA is TGCGCCAGCAGGCCCCCGGGACCCTCCTACGAGCAGTACTTC.

V gene TRBV7-8 combines with J gene TRBJ1-5; D not resolved. The length of the CDR3 is 19 residues. V was trimmed by 1 base and J by 0 bases, leaving 19 bases between them. CDR1 SGHVS and CDR2 FQNEAQ come from the germline V gene. CDR3 DNA: TGTGCCAGCAGCTTAGTGGGTAGAGTAGGGTTGCTTAGCAATCAGCCCCAGCATTTT. Encoded protein: CASSLVGRVGLLSNQPQHF.

The chain is built from TRBV25-1 and TRBJ1-1, with 8 bases that match TRBD1. Germline V gene lookup returns CDR1 MGHDK and CDR2 SYGVNS. The V and J ends lost 6 bases and 3 bases, in that order; junction bases with no gene match: 12. This CDR3 region has 16 residues. For the CDR3, the DNA is TGTGCCAGCAGCCTCGGACAGGGACCTAAGGACACTGAAGCTTTCTTT. It codes for CASSLGQGPKDTEAFF.

V gene TRBV11-2 combines with J gene TRBJ2-7, with D possibly being TRBD2 (7 bases). Germline V gene lookup returns CDR1 SGHAT and CDR2 FQNNGV. The V end lost 8 bases, the J end lost 5 bases, and 16 bases lay between the germline ends. This CDR3 comprises 13 residues. CDR3 DNA: TGTGCCAGCGGGATAGGCGGGGGCGACGAGCAGTACTTC. Protein product: CASGIGGGDEQYF.

A few counts support this clonotype. The rearrangement joins TRBV2 to TRBJ1-2, with a possible D match to TRBD1 (5 bases). Trimming removed 9 bases at V and 3 bases at J, with 11 bases between. The CDR3 has 12 amino acids. Per the germline V gene, CDR1 is SNHLY and CDR2 is FYNNEI. The CDR3 protein is CARGEGYYGYTF. The CDR3 region has the DNA TGTGCCAGAGGGGAAGGGTACTATGGCTACACCTTC. The full variable domain, with the rest looked up from reference TRBV2 and TRBJ1-2, is EPEVTQTPSHQVTQMGQEVILRCVPISNHLYFYWYRQILGQKVEFLVSFYNNEISEKSEIFDDQFSVERPDGSNFTLKIRSTKLEDSAMYFCARGEGYYGYTFGSGTRLTVV.

The V call is TRBV3-1, the J call TRBJ1-1, with unresolved D. V shed 1 base and J shed 11 bases, with 11 bases lying between them. Germline V gene lookup returns CDR1 LGHDT and CDR2 YNNKEL (reference sequence). The CDR3 is made up of 12 amino acids. The CDR3 spells CASSQVGWMAFF. For the CDR3, the DNA is TGTGCCAGCAGCCAAGTGGGGTGGATGGCTTTCTTT.

This clonotype was detected many times. The rearrangement joins TRBV25-1 to TRBJ2-7, with 9 bases aligning to TRBD1. V lost 1 base to trimming and J lost 5 bases; unmatched junction nucleotides: 9. The CDR3 spans 16 residues. CDR1 and CDR2 (germline): MGHDK, SYGVNS. Written as DNA, the CDR3 is TGTGCCAGCAGTGAATCCCCACAGGGGGCGAGGAACGAGCAGTACTTC. Its translation is CASSESPQGARNEQYF.

This clonotype was counted only a few times. The V and J genes are TRBV5-1 and TRBJ2-7; either TRBD1 or TRBD2 may fit D (6 bases each). This CDR3 comprises 15 residues. Germline V gene data show CDR1 as SGHRS and CDR2 as YFSETQ. The germline V and J ends were trimmed by 0 bases and 5 bases, with 15 bases remaining between them. CDR3: CASSLGRGMTDEQYF. The CDR3 nucleotides are TGCGCCAGCAGCTTGGGGAGGGGGATGACGGACGAGCAGTACTTC.

Ten or more counts support this clonotype. The chain uses TRBV19 and TRBJ1-2; D gene uncertain. The CDR3 loop spans 14 amino acids. Germline V lookup: CDR1 LNHDA, CDR2 SQIVND (reference sequence). V was shortened by 0 bases and J by 3 bases, with 8 bases between the two germline ends. In DNA, the CDR3 is TGTGCCAGTAGTATAGATCCCCAGCACTATGGCTACACCTTC. This encodes CASSIDPQHYGYTF.

The V and J genes are TRBV6-5 and TRBJ2-7; possibly TRBD1 or TRBD2 for D (5 bases each). Germline V CDR1 and CDR2: MNHEY, SVGAGI. There are 14 residues in the CDR3. Trimming shortened V by 4 bases and J by 4 bases, and 14 bases separated the two germline ends. CDR3 protein: CASSSGPFRYEQYF. In DNA, the CDR3 is TGTGCCAGCAGTTCGGGACCGTTTAGGTACGAGCAGTACTTC.

This chain uses TRBV9 with TRBJ1-1; tentatively, D is TRBD1 (5 bases). This CDR3 comprises 16 residues. The V gene lost 3 bases and the J gene lost 1 base, with 16 bases spanning the gap. Looked up from germline, CDR1 is SGDLS and CDR2 is YYNGEE. CDR3 region: CASSGRDGEPNTEAFF. The CDR3 DNA sequence: TGTGCCAGCAGCGGCCGGGACGGGGAACCGAACACTGAAGCTTTCTTT.

The chain couples TRBV7-2 to TRBJ1-2; a weak D match, TRBD1 (6 bases). The CDR3 runs 14 residues. CDR1 SGHTA and CDR2 FQGNSA come from the germline V gene. Trimming took 5 bases from V and 5 from J, leaving 15 bases between them. CDR3 nucleotide sequence: TGTGCCAGCAGCCCCCAACAGGGTGGGTATGGCTACACCTTC. It yields the protein CASSPQQGGYGYTF.

On this clonotype: One junction end does not reproduce the germline sequence, and a read error may be involved. The chain employs TRBV10-3 and TRBJ2-2; D perhaps matches TRBD1 (8 bases). The V gene's germline CDR1 is ENHRY and CDR2 SYGVKD. The CDR3 has 15 residues. The CDR3 DNA is TGTGCCAGCAGTTACGGACAGGGAGGGGCCGGGGAGCTGTTTTTT. Amino acids: CASSYGQGGAGELFF.

Many counts were recorded for this clonotype. The V and J genes are TRBV29-1 and TRBJ2-2; D unclear. CDR1 is SQVTM, CDR2 ANQGSEA, per germline. This CDR3 contains 12 residues. Trimming left V 5 bases short and J 1 base short, with 5 bases between. The CDR3 bases are TGCAGCGTTCCGGTGAACACCGGGGAGCTGTTTTTT. It translates to CSVPVNTGELFF.

This clonotype has ten or more counts. The chain uses TRBV9 and TRBJ1-4; tentative D call: TRBD1 (5 bases). Germline lookup yields CDR1 SGDLS and CDR2 YYNGEE. V was cut by 4 bases and J by 10 bases, with 20 bases left in between. The CDR3 contains 15 residues. The CDR3 DNA sequence: TGTGCCAGCAGCCCATCCTCGGGGCAGCGGCGAAAACTGTTTTTT. It specifies CASSPSSGQRRKLFF.

Notes on this clonotype: Given the absence of the conserved phenylalanine or tryptophan at the CDR3 end, a read error is likely. The DNA is omitted, as the CDR3 cannot be located on it reliably, and the CDR3 follows TCRdb's listing. The V and J genes are TRBV7-9 and TRBJ1-2. The CDR3 is 11 amino acids in total, end residues counted. Looked up from germline, CDR1 is SEHNR and CDR2 is FQNEAQ (reference sequence). The CDR3 spells CAISNQTAETY.